A single sample is the source of the 11 T cell receptor beta chains below, sequenced in a study of blood T cell repertoires in COVID-19. Assay: immunoSEQ multiplex PCR; the TCRdb copy retains only in-frame clones and omits some. The data contain around 400,000 clones, more than 70% of them singletons. The source material was peripheral blood. Source of these receptors: an older woman with COVID-19, enrolled during active disease.

This CDR3 reads CASSINQGRVDVKLFF. CDR3 sequence (DNA): TGTGCCAGCAGTATCAACCAGGGCAGGGTCGATGTAAAACTGTTTTTT. The gene calls are TRBV28 and TRBJ1-4; D is possibly TRBD1 (5 bases). Germline V lookup: CDR1 MDHEN, CDR2 SYDVKM. Trimming removed 5 bases from V and 10 bases from J, with 23 bases in between. CDR3 length: 16 residues.

CDR3 protein: CASSSLGEGTEAFF. The CDR3 nucleotides read TGTGCCAGCAGCTCCCTTGGGGAGGGCACTGAAGCTTTCTTT. The chain recombines TRBV7-6 with TRBJ1-1; D gene unclear. Germline CDR1 reads SGHVS; CDR2 reads FNYEAQ. Deletions cut 4 bases from V and 4 bases from J, with 13 bases between. The CDR3 has 14 amino acids.

In DNA form, the CDR3 reads TGCGCCAGCAGCACACGCCCGGCAGGGACGAACACCGGGGAGCTGTTTTTT. This translates into CASSTRPAGTNTGELFF. V is TRBV5-1 and J is TRBJ2-2; D is possibly TRBD1 (5 bases). From germline, CDR1 is SGHRS and CDR2 YFSETQ. CDR3 size: 17 residues. Trimming left V 4 bases short and J 0 bases short, with 16 bases between.

The chain uses TRBV5-4 and TRBJ1-1; D uncertain. Germline CDR1 is SGHNT and CDR2 is YYREEE (reference sequence). V lost 3 bases to trimming and J lost 0 bases, with 12 bases between them. This CDR3 has 15 residues. The CDR3 DNA follows: TGTGCCAGCAGCTCCAGAAATGATTTGAACACTGAAGCTTTCTTT. This translates into CASSSRNDLNTEAFF.

Remarks on this clone: In the same sample, other DNA sequences code for this CDR3. The chain combines TRBV5-1 with TRBJ2-7; D is perhaps TRBD2 (5 bases). The CDR3 sequence is 15 residues long. The V gene's germline CDR1 is SGHRS and CDR2 YFSETQ. Trimming left V 0 bases short and J 1 base short, with 11 bases between. The DNA of the CDR3 is TGCGCCAGCAGCTTGGGGGGAGTAGGATCCTACGAGCAGTACTTC. This codes for CASSLGGVGSYEQYF.

The chain has TRBV6-1 and TRBJ1-1; maybe TRBD1 (6 bases). The V gene lost 2 bases and the J gene lost 2 bases, with 12 bases spanning the gap. Per germline, CDR1 MNHNS and CDR2 SASEGT. CDR3 length: 15 residues. The CDR3 is CASSERNRANTEAFF. The CDR3 DNA is TGTGCCAGCAGTGAAAGGAACAGGGCAAACACTGAAGCTTTCTTT.

Of note for this clone: The same CDR3 can be traced to other DNA sequences in this sample. The chain is built from TRBV5-1 and TRBJ1-1, with 9 bases aligning to TRBD1. This CDR3 region has 13 residues. V lost 7 bases to trimming and J lost 4 bases; unmatched junction nucleotides: 5. Germline values: CDR1 SGHRS, CDR2 YFSETQ. The CDR3 DNA sequence: TGCGCCAGCTCGGGACAGGGAGGCACTGAAGCTTTCTTT. This codes for CASSGQGGTEAFF. The entire variable domain, with the rest obtained from reference TRBV5-1 and TRBJ1-1, is as follows: KAGVTQTPRYLIKTRGQQVTLSCSPISGHRSVSWYQQTPGQGLQFLFEYFSETQRNKGNFPGRFSGRQFSNSRSEMNVSTLELGDSALYLCASSGQGGTEAFFGQGTRLTVV.

The chain has TRBV6-5 and TRBJ2-7; the match to TRBD2 covers 7 bases. The junction had 4 bases not matched to a gene; V was cut back by 2 bases and J by 9 bases. CDR1 is MNHEY and CDR2 is SVGAGI in the germline V gene. This CDR3 region has 12 residues. The CDR3 sequence: CASSYPGEGQYF. Here the CDR3 DNA reads TGTGCCAGCAGTTACCCCGGGGAGGGGCAGTACTTC.

V usage is TRBV6-1 and J usage is TRBJ1-4; no clear D. The CDR3 contains 15 residues. The germline V gene encodes CDR1 MNHNS and CDR2 SASEGT. V lost 1 base, J lost 8 bases, and 14 bases lay in between. The CDR3 DNA follows: TGTGCCAGCAGTGAAGACCAAACAGTATGGGAAAAACTGTTTTTT. Translation gives CASSEDQTVWEKLFF.

This clone appeared once. The chain links TRBV18 to TRBJ1-1; no reliable D call. The length of the CDR3 is 15 residues. The germline V and J ends were trimmed by 3 bases and 1 base, with 12 bases remaining between them. Germline assignment: CDR1 KGHSH and CDR2 LQKENI. CDR3 sequence reads: CASSPNLGENTEAFF. CDR3 bases: TGTGCCAGCTCACCTAATCTCGGAGAGAACACTGAAGCTTTCTTT.

V usage is TRBV15 and J usage is TRBJ1-1; D not certain. Germline V gene sequence: CDR1 LNHNV, CDR2 YYDKDF (reference sequence). V lost 0 bases to trimming and J lost 7 bases, with 12 bases between them. The CDR3 is 14 residues long. CDR3 DNA sequence: TGTGCCACCAGCAGAGATTTAACGAGGAATGAAGCTTTCTTT. This sequence encodes CATSRDLTRNEAFF.